This T cell receptor (beta chain) was retrieved from a study of cytomegalovirus exposure and HLA in healthy donors. Per the germline V gene, CDR1 is SGHTA and CDR2 is FQGTGA. V was clipped by 3 bases and J by 5 bases, with 4 bases between them. The length of the CDR3 is 12 residues. This clone was counted between two and nine times. PCR amplification relied on 60 Vbeta primers (plus 13 Jbeta primers). Produced via immunoSEQ multiplex PCR; TCRdb's table is partial and in-frame only. The sample includes over 120,000 clones, around 80% of them seen just once. The sample consisted of PBMCs. The TCR sequence derives from a female donor in good health and CMV-seronegative. The chain combines TRBV7-3 with TRBJ2-2, with D hard to call. CDR3 nucleotide sequence: TGTGCCAGCAGCTTGGCAACCGGGGAGCTGTTTTTT. Its protein is CASSLATGELFF.